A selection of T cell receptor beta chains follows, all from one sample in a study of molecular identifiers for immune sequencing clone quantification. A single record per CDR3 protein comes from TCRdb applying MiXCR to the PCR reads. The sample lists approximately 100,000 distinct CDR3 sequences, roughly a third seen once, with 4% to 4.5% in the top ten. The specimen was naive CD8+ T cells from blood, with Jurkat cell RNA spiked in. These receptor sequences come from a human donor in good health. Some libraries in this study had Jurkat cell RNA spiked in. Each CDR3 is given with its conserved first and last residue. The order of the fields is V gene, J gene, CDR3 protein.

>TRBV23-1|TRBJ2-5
CARLRGTSGAETQYF
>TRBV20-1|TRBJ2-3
CSGDSGSGADTQYF
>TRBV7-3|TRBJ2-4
CASSPPGRNIQYF
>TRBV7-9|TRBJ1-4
CASSLGRDWHEKLFF
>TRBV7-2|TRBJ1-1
CASSLDPVNTEAFF
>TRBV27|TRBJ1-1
CASSIYATRNTEAFF
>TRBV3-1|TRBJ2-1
CASSQGTSDTLYNEQFF
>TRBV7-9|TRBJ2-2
CASSVDGNTGELFF
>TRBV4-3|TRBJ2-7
CASSQDQSGYSYEQYF
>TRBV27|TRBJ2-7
CASGPGHLYEQYF
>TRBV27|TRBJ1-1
CASSLWGPTEAFF
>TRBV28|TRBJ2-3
CASSFPTVAASTDTQYF
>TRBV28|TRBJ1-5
CASSSQGARQPQHF
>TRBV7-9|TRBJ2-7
CASSSIGGSRYEQYF
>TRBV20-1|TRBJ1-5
CSASDRGNQPQHF
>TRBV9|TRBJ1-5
CASSPFSDSNQPQHF
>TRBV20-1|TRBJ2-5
CSAASLEGVGIVGGTTQYF
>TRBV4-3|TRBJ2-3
CASSQAVAGAADTQYF
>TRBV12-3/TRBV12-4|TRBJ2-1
CASSLAAGFNNEQFF
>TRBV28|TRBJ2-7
CASSSGLAGGSYEQYF
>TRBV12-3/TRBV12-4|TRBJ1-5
CASSPGGLLGTNQPQHF
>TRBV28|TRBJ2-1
CASWDSSYNEQFF
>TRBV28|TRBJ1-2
CASSPQEGYTF
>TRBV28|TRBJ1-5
CASSLGFQPQHF
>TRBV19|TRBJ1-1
CASMVGSRGRTEAFF
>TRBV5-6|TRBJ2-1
CASSTLAERRWDEQFF
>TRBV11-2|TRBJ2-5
CASSLELADRGLETQYF
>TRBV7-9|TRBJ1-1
CASSPDRDEAFF
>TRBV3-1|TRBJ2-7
CASSQVGYEQYF
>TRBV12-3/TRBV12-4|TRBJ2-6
CASSLDTFSGVNVLTF
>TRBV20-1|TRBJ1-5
CSARDTRGRQPQHF
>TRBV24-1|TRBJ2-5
CATNPGGGEETQYF
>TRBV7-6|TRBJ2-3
CASSLVGRGRTDTQNF
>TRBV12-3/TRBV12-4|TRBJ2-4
CASSGISSNIQYF
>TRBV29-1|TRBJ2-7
CSALRGYNEQYF
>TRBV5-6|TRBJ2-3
CASSWGTGETDTQYF
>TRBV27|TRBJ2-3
CASSLSGDTQYF
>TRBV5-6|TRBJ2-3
CASSRWTGTDTQYF
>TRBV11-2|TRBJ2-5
CASSGGTGGFQETQYF
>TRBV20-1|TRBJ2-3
CSARSLAVSTATQYF
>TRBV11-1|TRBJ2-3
CASSRRSGLGYGDTQYF
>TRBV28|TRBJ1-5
CASSLFSPYSNQPQHF
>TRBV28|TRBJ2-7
CASTTFGLYEQYF
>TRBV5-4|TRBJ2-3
CASSTNRGMADTQYF
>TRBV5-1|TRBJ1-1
CASSGDRGDLNTEAFF
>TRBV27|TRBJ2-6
CASSFMGGGANVLTF
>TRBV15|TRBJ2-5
CATSRDSETQNF
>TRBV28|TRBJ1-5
CASNLRDRGTPRQPQHF
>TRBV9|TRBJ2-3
CASGKDGSTQYF
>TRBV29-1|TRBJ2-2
CSVEFLQVGGELFF
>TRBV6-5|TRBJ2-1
CASSYRSYNEQFF